This T cell receptor (beta chain) was identified during a study of T cells in Graves' hyperthyroidism and ophthalmopathy. Study observations and caveats: For ophthalmopathy, model prediction preceded onset by a median about 6.4 months.

With a duration under 2 months, the hyperthyroidism was newly diagnosed in patients aged 18 to 65. With respect to this clonotype: Its antigen is as yet unknown.

The CDR3 runs 12 residues. Germline V gives CDR1 SQVTM, CDR2 ANQGSEA. Deletions cut 5 bases from V and 7 bases from J, with 14 bases between. Amplified TCR beta CDR3 regions came from RNA transcripts. HTBI primers were used for first-round RT-PCR of the TCR CDR3. TCRdb redid the calling of the multiplex PCR reads with MiXCR, one entry per CDR3 protein. The sample has hundreds of thousands of distinct CDR3 sequences, under 60% seen once; the top ten hold just over 8%. The specimen sequenced was peripheral blood or thyroid tissue (not recorded which). The clonotype originates from a woman under 30 with Graves' hyperthyroidism. This chain links TRBV29-1 with TRBJ1-1, with a tentative D call TRBD1 (6 bases). In DNA, the CDR3 is TGCAGCGTTACCTCAGGGGAGAGTGAAGCTTTCTTT. Translated, it gives CSVTSGESEAFF.